This TCR beta chain is drawn from a study of T cell repertoires in cytomegalovirus infection (dated by TCRdb to between 2018 and 2021). At the level of the whole study: Because public TCR beta signatures pointed to carriage of CMV infection together with the matching HLA type, the HLA type of each donor mattered for the analysis.

The research as a whole found: Cumulative frequency of public TCR beta family members discriminated carriers of CMV infection plus the relevant HLA type in this cohort and an independent approximately 400-donor cohort. The ex vivo response was dominated by HLA-C-restricted CMV-specific TCR beta clonotypes, and the single most frequent clonotype in two of eight donors was supplied by these HLA-C-restricted clonotypes.

The reads were generated on an Illumina HiSeq 1500. The public reads were reprocessed in TCRdb via fastp at Q25 and MiXCR, keeping in-frame beta chains. Records with the same CDR3 protein are collapsed into one entry carrying the most frequent genes and DNA. Within this sample are 310,000 or so distinct CDR3 sequences, with about 9.2% of them counted one time only. In total, the top ten clones hold around 2.5% of the sample. This clonotype has a handful of counts. The antigen it binds to is not known. No quality values exist for individual bases; no much larger clone is one base distant. CDR1 ENHRY and CDR2 SYGVKD were looked up in the germline V gene. The CDR3 contains 18 residues, cysteine and phenylalanine counted. Just the 54-base CDR3 DNA is kept, in frame starting at base 1. V is shortened by 6 bases, J by 3 bases, and the region joining them spans 24 bases.

Sequencing was done on a sample of PBMCs. The origin of this receptor is a human donor in good health (CMV status not recorded). Some clones in this sample may be carry-over from other donors' samples. The chain joins TRBV10-3 to TRBJ2-1, with a tentative D gene TRBD1 over 7 matching bases. The CDR3 loop reads CAIRGDSVRGAHYNEQFF. The bases are TGTGCCATCAGGGGGGACAGTGTAAGGGGGGCTCACTACAATGAGCAGTTCTTC.